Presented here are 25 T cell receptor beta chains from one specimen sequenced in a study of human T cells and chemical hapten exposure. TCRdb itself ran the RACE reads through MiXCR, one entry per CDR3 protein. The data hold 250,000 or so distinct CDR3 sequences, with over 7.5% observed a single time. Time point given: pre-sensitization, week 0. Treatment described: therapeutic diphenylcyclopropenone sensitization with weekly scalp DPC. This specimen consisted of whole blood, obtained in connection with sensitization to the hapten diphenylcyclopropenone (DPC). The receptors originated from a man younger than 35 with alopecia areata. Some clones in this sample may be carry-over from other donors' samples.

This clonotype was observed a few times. CDR3 sequence: CASSWGIPYEQYV. CDR3 bases: TGTGCCAGCAGCTGGGGCATCCCCTACGAGCAGTACGTC. The chain uses TRBV6-2 or TRBV6-3 and TRBJ2-7; a weak D match, TRBD1 (5 bases). The CDR3 loop spans 13 amino acids. The germline CDR1 and CDR2 sequences are MNHEY and SVGEGT. V was cut by 6 bases and J by 2 bases, with 11 bases left in between.

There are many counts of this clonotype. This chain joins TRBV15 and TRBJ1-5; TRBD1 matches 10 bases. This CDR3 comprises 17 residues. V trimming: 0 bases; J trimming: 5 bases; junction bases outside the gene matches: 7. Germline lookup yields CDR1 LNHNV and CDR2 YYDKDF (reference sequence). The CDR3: CATSRDPPGQGDQPQHF. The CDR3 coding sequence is TGTGCCACCAGCAGAGATCCCCCTGGACAGGGGGATCAGCCCCAGCATTTT.

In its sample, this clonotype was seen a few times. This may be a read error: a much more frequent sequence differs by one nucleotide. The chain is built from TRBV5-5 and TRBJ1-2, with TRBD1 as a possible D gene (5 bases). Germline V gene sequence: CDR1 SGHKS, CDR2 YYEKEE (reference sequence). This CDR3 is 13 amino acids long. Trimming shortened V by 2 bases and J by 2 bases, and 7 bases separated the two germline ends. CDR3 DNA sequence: TGTGCCAGCAGCTTACAGGAGAACTATGGCTACACCTTC. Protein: CASSLQENYGYTF.

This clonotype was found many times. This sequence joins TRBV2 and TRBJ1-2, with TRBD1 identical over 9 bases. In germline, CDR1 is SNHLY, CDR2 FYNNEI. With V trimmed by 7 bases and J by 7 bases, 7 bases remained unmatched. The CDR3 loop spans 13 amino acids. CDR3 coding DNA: TGTGCCAGCACCGGGGACAGGGCTGCTGGCTACACCTTC. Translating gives CASTGDRAAGYTF.

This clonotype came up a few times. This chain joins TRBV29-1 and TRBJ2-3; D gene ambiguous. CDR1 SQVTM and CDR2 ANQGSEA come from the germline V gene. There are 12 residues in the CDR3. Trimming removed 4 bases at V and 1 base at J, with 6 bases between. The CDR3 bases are TGCAGCGTTGCGGCACGCACAGATACGCAGTATTTT. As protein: CSVAARTDTQYF.

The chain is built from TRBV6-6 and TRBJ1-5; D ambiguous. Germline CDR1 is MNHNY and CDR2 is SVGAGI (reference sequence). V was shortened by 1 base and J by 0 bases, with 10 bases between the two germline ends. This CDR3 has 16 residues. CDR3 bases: TGTGCCAGCAGTTACTACGGTATGGTTAGCAATCAGCCCCAGCATTTT. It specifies CASSYYGMVSNQPQHF.

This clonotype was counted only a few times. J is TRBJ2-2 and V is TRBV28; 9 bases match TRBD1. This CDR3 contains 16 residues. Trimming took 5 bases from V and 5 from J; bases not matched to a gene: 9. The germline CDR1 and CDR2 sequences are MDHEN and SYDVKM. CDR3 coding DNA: TGTGCCAGCAGTCCCGCCGGGACAGGGAATACCGGGGAGCTGTTTTTT. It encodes CASSPAGTGNTGELFF.

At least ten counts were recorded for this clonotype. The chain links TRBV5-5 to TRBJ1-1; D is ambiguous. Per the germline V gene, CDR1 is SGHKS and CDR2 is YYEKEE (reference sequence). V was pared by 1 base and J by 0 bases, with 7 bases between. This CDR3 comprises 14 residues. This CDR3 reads CASSLNSLNTEAFF. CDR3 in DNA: TGTGCCAGCAGCTTGAACAGTCTGAACACTGAAGCTTTCTTT.

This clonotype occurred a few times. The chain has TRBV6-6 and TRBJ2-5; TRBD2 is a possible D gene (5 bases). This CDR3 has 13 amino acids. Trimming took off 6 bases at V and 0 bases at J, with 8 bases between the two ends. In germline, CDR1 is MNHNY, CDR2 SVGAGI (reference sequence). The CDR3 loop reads CASSWEYQETQYF. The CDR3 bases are TGTGCCAGCAGCTGGGAGTACCAAGAGACCCAGTACTTC.

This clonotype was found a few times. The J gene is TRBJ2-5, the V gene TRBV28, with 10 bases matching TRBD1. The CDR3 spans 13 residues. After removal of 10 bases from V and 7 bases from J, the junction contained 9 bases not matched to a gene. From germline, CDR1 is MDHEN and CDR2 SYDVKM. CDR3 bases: TGTGCCATCCGACAGGGGGCCGGAGCGACCCAGTACTTC. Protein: CAIRQGAGATQYF.

The CDR3 DNA reads TGCGCCAGCAGCCAAGCCGGGGGACAGGGCGGGTCACCCCTCCACTTT. It yields the protein CASSQAGGQGGSPLHF. The chain links TRBV4-3 to TRBJ1-6, with 9 nucleotides matching TRBD1. The CDR3 contains 16 residues. V was clipped by 1 base and J by 10 bases; unmatched bases: 8. Germline assignment: CDR1 LGHNA and CDR2 YSLEER.

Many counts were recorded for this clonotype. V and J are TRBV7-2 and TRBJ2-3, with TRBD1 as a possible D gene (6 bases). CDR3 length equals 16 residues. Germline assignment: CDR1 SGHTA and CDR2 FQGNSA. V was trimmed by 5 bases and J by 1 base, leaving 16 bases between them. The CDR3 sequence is CASSNRPGHRTDTQYF. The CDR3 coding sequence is TGTGCCAGCAGCAACCGACCGGGACACCGCACAGATACGCAGTATTTT.

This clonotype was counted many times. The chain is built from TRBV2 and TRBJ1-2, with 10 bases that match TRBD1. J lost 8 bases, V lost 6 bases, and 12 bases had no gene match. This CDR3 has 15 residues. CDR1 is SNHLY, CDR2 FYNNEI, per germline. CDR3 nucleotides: TGTGCCAGCAGCGTTACCCGACAGGGGGCTAGGGGCTACACCTTC. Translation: CASSVTRQGARGYTF.

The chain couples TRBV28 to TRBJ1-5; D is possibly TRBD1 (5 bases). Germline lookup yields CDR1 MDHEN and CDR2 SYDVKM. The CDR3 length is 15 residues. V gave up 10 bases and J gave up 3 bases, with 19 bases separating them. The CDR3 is CATLWGWGPNQPQHF. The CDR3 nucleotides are TGTGCCACCCTATGGGGGTGGGGTCCCAATCAGCCCCAGCATTTT.

CDR3 coding DNA: TGTGCCAGCAGTTTATCGGGGGGCGGCACAGATACGCAGTATTTT. It yields the protein CASSLSGGGTDTQYF. The chain is built from TRBV28 and TRBJ2-3; a weak D match, TRBD2 (7 bases). Germline V gene sequence: CDR1 MDHEN, CDR2 SYDVKM. The CDR3 length is 15 residues. Trimming cost V 1 base and J 1 base, with 9 bases left between them. Combining the CDR3 with reference TRBV28 and TRBJ2-3 gives the whole variable domain DVKVTQSSRYLVKRTGEKVFLECVQDMDHENMFWYRQDPGLGLRLIYFSYDVKMKEKGDIPEGYSVSREKKERFSLILESASTNQTSMYLCASSLSGGGTDTQYFGPGTRLTVL.

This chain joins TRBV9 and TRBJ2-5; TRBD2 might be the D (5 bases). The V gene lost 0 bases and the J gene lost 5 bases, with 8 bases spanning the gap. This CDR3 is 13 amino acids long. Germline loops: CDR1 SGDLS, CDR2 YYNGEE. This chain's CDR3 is CASSVGAEETQYF. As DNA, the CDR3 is TGTGCCAGCAGCGTAGGAGCGGAGGAGACCCAGTACTTC.

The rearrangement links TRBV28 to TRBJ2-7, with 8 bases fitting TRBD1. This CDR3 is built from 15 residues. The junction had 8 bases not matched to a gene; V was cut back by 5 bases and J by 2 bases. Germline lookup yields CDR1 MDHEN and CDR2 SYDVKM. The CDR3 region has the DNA TGTGCCAGCAGTCTTCCCGGGACAGGTACCTACGAGCAGTACTTC. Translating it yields CASSLPGTGTYEQYF.

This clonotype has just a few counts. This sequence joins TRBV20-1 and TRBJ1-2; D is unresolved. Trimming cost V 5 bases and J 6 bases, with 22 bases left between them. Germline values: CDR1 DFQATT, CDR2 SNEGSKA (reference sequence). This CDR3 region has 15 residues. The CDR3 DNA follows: TGCAGTGCTGGACCGGGCCCAAGGACCCCTCATGGCTACACCTTC. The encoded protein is CSAGPGPRTPHGYTF.

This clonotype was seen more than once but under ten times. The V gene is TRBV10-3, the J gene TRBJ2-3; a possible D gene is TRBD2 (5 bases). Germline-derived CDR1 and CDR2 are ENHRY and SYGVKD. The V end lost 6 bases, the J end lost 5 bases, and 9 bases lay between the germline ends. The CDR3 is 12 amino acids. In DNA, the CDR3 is TGTGCCATCAGCCCACTAGGAGATACGCAGTATTTT. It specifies CAISPLGDTQYF.

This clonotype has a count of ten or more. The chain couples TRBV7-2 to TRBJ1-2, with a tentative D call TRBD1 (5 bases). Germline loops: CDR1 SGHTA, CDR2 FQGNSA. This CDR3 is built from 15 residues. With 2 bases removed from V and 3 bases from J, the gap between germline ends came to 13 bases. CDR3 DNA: TGTGCCAGCAGCTTATGGTCTACAGGAGACTATGGCTACACCTTC. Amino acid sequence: CASSLWSTGDYGYTF.

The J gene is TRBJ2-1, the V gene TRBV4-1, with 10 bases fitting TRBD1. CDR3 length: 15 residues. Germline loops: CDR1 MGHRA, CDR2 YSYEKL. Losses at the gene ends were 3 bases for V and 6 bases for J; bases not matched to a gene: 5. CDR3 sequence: CASSHPGTGVNEQFF. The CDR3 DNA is TGCGCCAGCAGCCATCCCGGGACAGGGGTCAATGAGCAGTTCTTC.

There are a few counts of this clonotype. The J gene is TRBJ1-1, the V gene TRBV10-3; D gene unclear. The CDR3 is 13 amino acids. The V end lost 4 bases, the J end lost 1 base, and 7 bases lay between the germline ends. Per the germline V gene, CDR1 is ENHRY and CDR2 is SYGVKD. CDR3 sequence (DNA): TGTGCCATCAGTGGAAAAGGGAACACTGAAGCTTTCTTT. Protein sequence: CAISGKGNTEAFF.

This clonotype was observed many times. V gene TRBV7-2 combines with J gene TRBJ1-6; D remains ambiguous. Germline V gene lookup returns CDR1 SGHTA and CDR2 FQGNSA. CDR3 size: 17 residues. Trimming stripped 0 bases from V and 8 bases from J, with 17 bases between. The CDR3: CASSLALWVRKDSPLHF. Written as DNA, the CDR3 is TGTGCCAGCAGCTTAGCGCTGTGGGTGAGGAAGGATTCACCCCTCCACTTT.

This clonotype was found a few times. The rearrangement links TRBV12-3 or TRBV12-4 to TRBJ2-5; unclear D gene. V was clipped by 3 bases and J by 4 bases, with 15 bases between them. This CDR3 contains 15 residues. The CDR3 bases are TGTGCCAGCAGTTTGAGGCAGCTAGGGTCAGAGACCCAGTACTTC. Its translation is CASSLRQLGSETQYF.

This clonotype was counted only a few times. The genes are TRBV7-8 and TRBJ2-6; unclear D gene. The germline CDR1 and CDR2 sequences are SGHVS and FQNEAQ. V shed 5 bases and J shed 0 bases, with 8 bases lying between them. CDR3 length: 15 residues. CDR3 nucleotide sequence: TGTGCCAGCAGCCCCCTACACTCTGGGGCCAACGTCCTGACTTTC. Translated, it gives CASSPLHSGANVLTF.